This T cell receptor beta chain was profiled in a study of CD8+CD57+ T cells in acquired aplastic anemia (dated by TCRdb to between 2018 and 2020). In the study overall: DNA extracted from sorted CD4+ and CD8+ cells had a mean of approximately 3.4 ug, with a range of roughly 0.2 to 27.4 ug. An average of approximately 10 million reads for CD4+ cells and 11 million to 12 million reads for CD8+ cells was obtained from healthy donor samples.

Profiling of TCR beta VDJ combinations and CDR3 sequences used genomic DNA as the template. An Illumina HiSeq 2000 was used for TCR repertoire sequencing. The authors' pipeline ran thus. TRBV/TRBJ rearrangement plots, CDR3 size and DJ length profiles, and Simpson's diversity index were used to assess repertoires. Whichever DNA sequence was most abundant in the deep sequencing data was defined as the immunodominant clone. CDR3 amino acid sequences were screened for sharing across subjects and compared with published repertoires and the VDJdb database. TCRdb reanalyzed the raw reads on its own, using fastp at Q25 for trimming and MiXCR for clone calling, and kept in-frame beta chains. Each CDR3 protein gets just one entry, which takes the most common genes and DNA from the rows behind it. Clone size and V and J calls follow TCRdb, not the original study. The sample profile shows about 110,000 distinct CDR3 sequences; around 49% of them were found once. The ten largest clones represent about a third of the sample.

In the study, sorted CD4+ and CD8+ blood T cells from patients with severe aplastic anemia and from healthy subjects underwent deep sequencing of TCR repertoires. Ficoll-Paque density gradient centrifugation was used to isolate peripheral blood mononuclear cells. Before DNA extraction, CD4+ and CD8+ T cells were sorted by FACS or by magnetic beads. CDR1 and CDR2, per the germline V gene, are MNHEY and SVGAGI. The germline V end is reduced by 5 bases and the J end by 4 bases; junction bases left unmatched: 5. The CDR3 region is 15 residues in length, termini included. The CDR3 DNA has 45 bases and is translated from base 1. Paper-wide results and their limitations: Although twenty-nine CD8+ CDR3 sequences were shared by patients and controls, these sequences appeared highly expressed in patients and within the immunodominant clones of patients. CD8+ Simpson's diversity did not differ significantly between patients and healthy controls (P=0.060).

Concerning this clonotype: Its specific antigen is unknown. The CDR3 does not close with the conserved phenylalanine or tryptophan, likely indicating a read error.

This TCR derives from a human donor in good health, serving as a control. Sequencing was done on a sample of sorted CD4+, CD8+, or CD8+CD57+ T cells (not recorded which) from PBMCs. This sequence uses TRBV6-5 and TRBJ1-6; 7 middle bases align to TRBD1. The nucleotides read TGTGCCAGCAGTCACAGGGGCCTTTATAATTCACCCCTCCACCTT. Translation gives CASSHRGLYNSPLHL.